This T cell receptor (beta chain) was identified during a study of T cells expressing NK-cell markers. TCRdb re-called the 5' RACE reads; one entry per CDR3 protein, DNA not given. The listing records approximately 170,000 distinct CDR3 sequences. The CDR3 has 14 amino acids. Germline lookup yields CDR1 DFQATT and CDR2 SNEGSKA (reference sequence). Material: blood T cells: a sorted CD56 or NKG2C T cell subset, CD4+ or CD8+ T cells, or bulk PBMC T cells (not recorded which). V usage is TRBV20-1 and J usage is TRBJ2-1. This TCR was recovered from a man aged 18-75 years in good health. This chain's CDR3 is CSASAVHGYNEQFF.